This T cell receptor beta chain was documented in a study of cytomegalovirus exposure and HLA in healthy donors. Study-wide results and limits: The study recorded about 150 TCR beta chains that were cytomegalovirus-associated. Specific recognition of CMV antigens was confirmed in vitro for three chains (all CMV-associated). In the roughly 120 validation repertoires, just under 95% of cluster scores exceeded 0, per a later analysis.

This clone is a singleton in its sample. The antigen is undetermined. Method: immunoSEQ multiplex PCR; TCRdb's copy keeps in-frame clones and lacks some. The sample records 120,000 or so clones, around 96% being singletons. The receptor's source is a young man in good health and CMV-seronegative. Material: PBMCs.

This chain's CDR3 is CAWSGVLAGTYEQYF. The CDR3 DNA reads TGTGCCTGGAGTGGGGTCCTAGCGGGTACCTACGAGCAGTACTTC. This sequence joins TRBV30 and TRBJ2-7, with 8 positions matching TRBD2. In germline, CDR1 is GTSNPN, CDR2 SVGIG (reference sequence). This CDR3 region has 15 residues. V was pared by 1 base and J by 2 bases, with 7 bases of the junction left unmatched.